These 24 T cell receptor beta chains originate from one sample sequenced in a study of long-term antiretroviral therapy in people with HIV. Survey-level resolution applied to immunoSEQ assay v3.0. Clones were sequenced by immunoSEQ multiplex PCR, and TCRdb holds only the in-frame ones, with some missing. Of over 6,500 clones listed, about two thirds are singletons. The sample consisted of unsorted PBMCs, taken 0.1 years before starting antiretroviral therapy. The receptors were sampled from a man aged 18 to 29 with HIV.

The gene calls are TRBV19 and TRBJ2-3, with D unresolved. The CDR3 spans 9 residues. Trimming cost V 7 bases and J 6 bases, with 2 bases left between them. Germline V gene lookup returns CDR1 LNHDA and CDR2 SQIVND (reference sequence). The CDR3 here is CASNDTQYF. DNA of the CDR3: TGTGCCAGTAACGATACGCAGTATTTT.

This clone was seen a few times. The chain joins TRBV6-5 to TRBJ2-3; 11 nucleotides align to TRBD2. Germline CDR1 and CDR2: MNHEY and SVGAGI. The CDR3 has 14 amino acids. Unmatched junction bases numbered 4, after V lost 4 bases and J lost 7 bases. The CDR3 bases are TGTGCCAGCAGTTTAGCGGGGGGGCCGAATACGCAGTATTTT. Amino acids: CASSLAGGPNTQYF.

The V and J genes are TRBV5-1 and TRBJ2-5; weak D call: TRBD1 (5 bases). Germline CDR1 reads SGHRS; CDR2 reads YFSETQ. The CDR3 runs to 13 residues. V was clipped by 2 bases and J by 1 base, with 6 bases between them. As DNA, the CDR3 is TGCGCCAGCAGCTTCCAGGGCCAAGAGACCCAGTACTTC. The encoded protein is CASSFQGQETQYF. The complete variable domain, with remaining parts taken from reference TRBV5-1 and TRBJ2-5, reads KAGVTQTPRYLIKTRGQQVTLSCSPISGHRSVSWYQQTPGQGLQFLFEYFSETQRNKGNFPGRFSGRQFSNSRSEMNVSTLELGDSALYLCASSFQGQETQYFGPGTRLLVL.

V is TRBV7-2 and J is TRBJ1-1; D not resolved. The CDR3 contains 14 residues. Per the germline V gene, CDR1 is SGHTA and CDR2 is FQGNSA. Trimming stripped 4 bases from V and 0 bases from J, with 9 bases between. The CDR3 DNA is TGTGCCAGCAGCTCCGGCTACGTGAACACTGAAGCTTTCTTT. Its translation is CASSSGYVNTEAFF.

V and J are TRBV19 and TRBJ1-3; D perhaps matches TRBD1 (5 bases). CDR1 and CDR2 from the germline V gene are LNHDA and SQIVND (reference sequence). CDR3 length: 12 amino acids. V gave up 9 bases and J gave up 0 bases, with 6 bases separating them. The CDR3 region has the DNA TGTGCCAGCCAGGGCTCTGGAAACACCATATATTTT. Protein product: CASQGSGNTIYF.

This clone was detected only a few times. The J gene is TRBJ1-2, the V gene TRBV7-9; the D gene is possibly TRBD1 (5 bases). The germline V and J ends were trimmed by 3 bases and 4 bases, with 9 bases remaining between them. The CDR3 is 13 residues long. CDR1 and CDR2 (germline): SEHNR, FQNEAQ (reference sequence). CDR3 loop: CASSFRQPYGYTF. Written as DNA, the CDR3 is TGTGCCAGCAGCTTTAGACAGCCCTATGGCTACACCTTC.

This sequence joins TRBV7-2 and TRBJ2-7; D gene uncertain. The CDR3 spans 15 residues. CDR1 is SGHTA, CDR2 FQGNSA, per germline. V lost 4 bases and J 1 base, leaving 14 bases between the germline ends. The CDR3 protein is CASSSDPLRSYEQYF. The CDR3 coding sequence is TGTGCCAGCAGCTCAGACCCGTTGAGGTCCTACGAGCAGTACTTC.

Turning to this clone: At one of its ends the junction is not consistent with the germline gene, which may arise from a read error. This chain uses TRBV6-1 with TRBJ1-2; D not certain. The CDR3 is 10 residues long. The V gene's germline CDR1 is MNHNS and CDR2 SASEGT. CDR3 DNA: TGTGCCAGCAGCGAAGGGGGCTACACCTTC. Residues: CASSEGGYTF.

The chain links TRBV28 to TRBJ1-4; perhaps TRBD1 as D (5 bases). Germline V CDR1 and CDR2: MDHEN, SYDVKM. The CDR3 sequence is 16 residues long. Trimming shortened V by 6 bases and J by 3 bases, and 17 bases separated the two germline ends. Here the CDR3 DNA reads TGTGCCAGCAGCACCCCTTCAGGGTTAGCTAATGAAAAACTGTTTTTT. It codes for CASSTPSGLANEKLFF. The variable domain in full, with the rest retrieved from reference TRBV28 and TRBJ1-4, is DVKVTQSSRYLVKRTGEKVFLECVQDMDHENMFWYRQDPGLGLRLIYFSYDVKMKEKGDIPEGYSVSREKKERFSLILESASTNQTSMYLCASSTPSGLANEKLFFGSGTQLSVL.

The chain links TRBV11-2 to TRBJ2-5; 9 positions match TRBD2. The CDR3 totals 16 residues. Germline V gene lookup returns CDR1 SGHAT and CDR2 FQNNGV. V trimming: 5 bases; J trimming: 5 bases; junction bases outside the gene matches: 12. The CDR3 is CASSPLPGTSWETQYF. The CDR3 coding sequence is TGTGCCAGCAGCCCCCTCCCGGGGACTAGCTGGGAGACCCAGTACTTC.

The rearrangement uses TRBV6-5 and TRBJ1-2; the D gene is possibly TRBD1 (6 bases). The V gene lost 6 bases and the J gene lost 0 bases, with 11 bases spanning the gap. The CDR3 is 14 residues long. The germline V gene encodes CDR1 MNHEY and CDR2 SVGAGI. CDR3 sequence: CASRGGTSNYGYTF. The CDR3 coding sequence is TGTGCCAGCAGAGGGGGGACTTCTAACTATGGCTACACCTTC.

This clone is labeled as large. CDR3 sequence: CASQMAAGPNEQFF. In DNA, the CDR3 is TGTGCCAGCCAGATGGCTGCGGGGCCCAATGAGCAGTTCTTC. V usage is TRBV6-5 and J usage is TRBJ2-1, with a weak D call TRBD2 (6 bases). Trimming stripped 8 bases from V and 6 bases from J, with 17 bases between. The CDR3 sequence is 14 residues long. Germline assignment: CDR1 MNHEY and CDR2 SVGAGI.

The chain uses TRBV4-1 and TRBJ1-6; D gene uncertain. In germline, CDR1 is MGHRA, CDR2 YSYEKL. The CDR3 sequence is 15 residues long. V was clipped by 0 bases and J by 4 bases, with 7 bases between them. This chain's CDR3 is CASSQEVTYNSPLHF. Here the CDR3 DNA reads TGCGCCAGCAGCCAAGAGGTCACTTATAATTCACCCCTCCACTTT.

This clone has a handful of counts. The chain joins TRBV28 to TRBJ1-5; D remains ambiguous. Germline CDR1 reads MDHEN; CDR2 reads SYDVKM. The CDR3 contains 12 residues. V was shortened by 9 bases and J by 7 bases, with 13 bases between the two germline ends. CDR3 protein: CASRRPPQPQHF. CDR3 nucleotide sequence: TGTGCCAGTCGACGACCTCCGCAGCCCCAGCATTTT.

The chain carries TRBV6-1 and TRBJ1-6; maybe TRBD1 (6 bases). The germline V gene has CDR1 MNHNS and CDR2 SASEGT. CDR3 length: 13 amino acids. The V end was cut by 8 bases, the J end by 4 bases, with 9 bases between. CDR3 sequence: CASRTAYNSPLHF. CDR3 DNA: TGTGCCAGCCGGACAGCGTATAATTCACCCCTCCACTTT.

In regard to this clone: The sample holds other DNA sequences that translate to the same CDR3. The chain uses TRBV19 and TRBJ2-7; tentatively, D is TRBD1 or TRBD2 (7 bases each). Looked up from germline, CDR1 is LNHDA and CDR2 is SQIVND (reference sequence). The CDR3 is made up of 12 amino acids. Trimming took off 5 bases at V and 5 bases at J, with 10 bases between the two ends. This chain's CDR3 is CASSPGGDEQYF. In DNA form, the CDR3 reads TGTGCCAGTAGTCCAGGGGGGGACGAGCAGTACTTC.

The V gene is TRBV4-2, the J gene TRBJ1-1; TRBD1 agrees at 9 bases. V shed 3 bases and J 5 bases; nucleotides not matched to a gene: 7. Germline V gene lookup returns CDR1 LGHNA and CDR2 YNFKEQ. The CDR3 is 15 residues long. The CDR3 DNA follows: TGTGCCAGCAGCCAGGGGGACAGGGAGGGAACTGAAGCTTTCTTT. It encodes CASSQGDREGTEAFF.

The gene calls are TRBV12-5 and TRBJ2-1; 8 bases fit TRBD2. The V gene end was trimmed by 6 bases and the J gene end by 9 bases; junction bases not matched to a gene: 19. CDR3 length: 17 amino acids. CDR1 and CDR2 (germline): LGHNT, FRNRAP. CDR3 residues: CASGQTGGAHHQGEQFF. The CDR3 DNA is TGTGCTAGTGGCCAAACCGGGGGGGCTCATCATCAGGGTGAGCAGTTCTTC.

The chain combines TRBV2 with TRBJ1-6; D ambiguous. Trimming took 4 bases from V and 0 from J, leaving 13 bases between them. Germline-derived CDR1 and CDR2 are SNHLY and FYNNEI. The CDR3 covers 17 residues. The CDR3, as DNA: TGTGCCAGCAGTGTTTCCCCCCCAGACTCCTATAATTCACCCCTCCACTTT. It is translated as CASSVSPPDSYNSPLHF.

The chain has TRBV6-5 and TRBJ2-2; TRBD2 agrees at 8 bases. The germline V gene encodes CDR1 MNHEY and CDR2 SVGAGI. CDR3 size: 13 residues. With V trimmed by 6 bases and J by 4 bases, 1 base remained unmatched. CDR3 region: CASSRGGTGELFF. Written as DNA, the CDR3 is TGTGCCAGCAGCCGGGGGGGCACCGGGGAGCTGTTTTTT.

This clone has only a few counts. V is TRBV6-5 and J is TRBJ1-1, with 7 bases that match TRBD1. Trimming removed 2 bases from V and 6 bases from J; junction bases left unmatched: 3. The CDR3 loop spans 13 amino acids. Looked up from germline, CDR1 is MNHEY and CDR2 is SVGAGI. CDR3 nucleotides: TGTGCCAGCAGTTACGGTCAGGGGGCTGAAGCTTTCTTT. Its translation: CASSYGQGAEAFF.

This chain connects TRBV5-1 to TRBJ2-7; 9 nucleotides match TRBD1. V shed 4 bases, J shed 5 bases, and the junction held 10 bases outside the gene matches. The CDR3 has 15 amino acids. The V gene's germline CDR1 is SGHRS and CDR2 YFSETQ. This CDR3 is CASSPGGDRVNEQYF. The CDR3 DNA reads TGCGCCAGCAGCCCAGGCGGGGACAGGGTCAACGAGCAGTACTTC.

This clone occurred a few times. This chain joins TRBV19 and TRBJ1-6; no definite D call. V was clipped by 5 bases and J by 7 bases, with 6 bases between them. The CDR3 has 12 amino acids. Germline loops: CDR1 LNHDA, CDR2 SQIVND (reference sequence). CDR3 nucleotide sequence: TGTGCCAGTAGTCCACAGAATTCACCCCTCCACTTT. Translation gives CASSPQNSPLHF.

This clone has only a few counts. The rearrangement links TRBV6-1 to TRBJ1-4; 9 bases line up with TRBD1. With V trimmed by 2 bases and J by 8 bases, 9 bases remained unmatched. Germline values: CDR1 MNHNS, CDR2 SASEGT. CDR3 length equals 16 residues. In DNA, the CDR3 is TGTGCCAGCAGTGAACCGTTGGGACAGGGCGGCGAAAAACTGTTTTTT. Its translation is CASSEPLGQGGEKLFF.